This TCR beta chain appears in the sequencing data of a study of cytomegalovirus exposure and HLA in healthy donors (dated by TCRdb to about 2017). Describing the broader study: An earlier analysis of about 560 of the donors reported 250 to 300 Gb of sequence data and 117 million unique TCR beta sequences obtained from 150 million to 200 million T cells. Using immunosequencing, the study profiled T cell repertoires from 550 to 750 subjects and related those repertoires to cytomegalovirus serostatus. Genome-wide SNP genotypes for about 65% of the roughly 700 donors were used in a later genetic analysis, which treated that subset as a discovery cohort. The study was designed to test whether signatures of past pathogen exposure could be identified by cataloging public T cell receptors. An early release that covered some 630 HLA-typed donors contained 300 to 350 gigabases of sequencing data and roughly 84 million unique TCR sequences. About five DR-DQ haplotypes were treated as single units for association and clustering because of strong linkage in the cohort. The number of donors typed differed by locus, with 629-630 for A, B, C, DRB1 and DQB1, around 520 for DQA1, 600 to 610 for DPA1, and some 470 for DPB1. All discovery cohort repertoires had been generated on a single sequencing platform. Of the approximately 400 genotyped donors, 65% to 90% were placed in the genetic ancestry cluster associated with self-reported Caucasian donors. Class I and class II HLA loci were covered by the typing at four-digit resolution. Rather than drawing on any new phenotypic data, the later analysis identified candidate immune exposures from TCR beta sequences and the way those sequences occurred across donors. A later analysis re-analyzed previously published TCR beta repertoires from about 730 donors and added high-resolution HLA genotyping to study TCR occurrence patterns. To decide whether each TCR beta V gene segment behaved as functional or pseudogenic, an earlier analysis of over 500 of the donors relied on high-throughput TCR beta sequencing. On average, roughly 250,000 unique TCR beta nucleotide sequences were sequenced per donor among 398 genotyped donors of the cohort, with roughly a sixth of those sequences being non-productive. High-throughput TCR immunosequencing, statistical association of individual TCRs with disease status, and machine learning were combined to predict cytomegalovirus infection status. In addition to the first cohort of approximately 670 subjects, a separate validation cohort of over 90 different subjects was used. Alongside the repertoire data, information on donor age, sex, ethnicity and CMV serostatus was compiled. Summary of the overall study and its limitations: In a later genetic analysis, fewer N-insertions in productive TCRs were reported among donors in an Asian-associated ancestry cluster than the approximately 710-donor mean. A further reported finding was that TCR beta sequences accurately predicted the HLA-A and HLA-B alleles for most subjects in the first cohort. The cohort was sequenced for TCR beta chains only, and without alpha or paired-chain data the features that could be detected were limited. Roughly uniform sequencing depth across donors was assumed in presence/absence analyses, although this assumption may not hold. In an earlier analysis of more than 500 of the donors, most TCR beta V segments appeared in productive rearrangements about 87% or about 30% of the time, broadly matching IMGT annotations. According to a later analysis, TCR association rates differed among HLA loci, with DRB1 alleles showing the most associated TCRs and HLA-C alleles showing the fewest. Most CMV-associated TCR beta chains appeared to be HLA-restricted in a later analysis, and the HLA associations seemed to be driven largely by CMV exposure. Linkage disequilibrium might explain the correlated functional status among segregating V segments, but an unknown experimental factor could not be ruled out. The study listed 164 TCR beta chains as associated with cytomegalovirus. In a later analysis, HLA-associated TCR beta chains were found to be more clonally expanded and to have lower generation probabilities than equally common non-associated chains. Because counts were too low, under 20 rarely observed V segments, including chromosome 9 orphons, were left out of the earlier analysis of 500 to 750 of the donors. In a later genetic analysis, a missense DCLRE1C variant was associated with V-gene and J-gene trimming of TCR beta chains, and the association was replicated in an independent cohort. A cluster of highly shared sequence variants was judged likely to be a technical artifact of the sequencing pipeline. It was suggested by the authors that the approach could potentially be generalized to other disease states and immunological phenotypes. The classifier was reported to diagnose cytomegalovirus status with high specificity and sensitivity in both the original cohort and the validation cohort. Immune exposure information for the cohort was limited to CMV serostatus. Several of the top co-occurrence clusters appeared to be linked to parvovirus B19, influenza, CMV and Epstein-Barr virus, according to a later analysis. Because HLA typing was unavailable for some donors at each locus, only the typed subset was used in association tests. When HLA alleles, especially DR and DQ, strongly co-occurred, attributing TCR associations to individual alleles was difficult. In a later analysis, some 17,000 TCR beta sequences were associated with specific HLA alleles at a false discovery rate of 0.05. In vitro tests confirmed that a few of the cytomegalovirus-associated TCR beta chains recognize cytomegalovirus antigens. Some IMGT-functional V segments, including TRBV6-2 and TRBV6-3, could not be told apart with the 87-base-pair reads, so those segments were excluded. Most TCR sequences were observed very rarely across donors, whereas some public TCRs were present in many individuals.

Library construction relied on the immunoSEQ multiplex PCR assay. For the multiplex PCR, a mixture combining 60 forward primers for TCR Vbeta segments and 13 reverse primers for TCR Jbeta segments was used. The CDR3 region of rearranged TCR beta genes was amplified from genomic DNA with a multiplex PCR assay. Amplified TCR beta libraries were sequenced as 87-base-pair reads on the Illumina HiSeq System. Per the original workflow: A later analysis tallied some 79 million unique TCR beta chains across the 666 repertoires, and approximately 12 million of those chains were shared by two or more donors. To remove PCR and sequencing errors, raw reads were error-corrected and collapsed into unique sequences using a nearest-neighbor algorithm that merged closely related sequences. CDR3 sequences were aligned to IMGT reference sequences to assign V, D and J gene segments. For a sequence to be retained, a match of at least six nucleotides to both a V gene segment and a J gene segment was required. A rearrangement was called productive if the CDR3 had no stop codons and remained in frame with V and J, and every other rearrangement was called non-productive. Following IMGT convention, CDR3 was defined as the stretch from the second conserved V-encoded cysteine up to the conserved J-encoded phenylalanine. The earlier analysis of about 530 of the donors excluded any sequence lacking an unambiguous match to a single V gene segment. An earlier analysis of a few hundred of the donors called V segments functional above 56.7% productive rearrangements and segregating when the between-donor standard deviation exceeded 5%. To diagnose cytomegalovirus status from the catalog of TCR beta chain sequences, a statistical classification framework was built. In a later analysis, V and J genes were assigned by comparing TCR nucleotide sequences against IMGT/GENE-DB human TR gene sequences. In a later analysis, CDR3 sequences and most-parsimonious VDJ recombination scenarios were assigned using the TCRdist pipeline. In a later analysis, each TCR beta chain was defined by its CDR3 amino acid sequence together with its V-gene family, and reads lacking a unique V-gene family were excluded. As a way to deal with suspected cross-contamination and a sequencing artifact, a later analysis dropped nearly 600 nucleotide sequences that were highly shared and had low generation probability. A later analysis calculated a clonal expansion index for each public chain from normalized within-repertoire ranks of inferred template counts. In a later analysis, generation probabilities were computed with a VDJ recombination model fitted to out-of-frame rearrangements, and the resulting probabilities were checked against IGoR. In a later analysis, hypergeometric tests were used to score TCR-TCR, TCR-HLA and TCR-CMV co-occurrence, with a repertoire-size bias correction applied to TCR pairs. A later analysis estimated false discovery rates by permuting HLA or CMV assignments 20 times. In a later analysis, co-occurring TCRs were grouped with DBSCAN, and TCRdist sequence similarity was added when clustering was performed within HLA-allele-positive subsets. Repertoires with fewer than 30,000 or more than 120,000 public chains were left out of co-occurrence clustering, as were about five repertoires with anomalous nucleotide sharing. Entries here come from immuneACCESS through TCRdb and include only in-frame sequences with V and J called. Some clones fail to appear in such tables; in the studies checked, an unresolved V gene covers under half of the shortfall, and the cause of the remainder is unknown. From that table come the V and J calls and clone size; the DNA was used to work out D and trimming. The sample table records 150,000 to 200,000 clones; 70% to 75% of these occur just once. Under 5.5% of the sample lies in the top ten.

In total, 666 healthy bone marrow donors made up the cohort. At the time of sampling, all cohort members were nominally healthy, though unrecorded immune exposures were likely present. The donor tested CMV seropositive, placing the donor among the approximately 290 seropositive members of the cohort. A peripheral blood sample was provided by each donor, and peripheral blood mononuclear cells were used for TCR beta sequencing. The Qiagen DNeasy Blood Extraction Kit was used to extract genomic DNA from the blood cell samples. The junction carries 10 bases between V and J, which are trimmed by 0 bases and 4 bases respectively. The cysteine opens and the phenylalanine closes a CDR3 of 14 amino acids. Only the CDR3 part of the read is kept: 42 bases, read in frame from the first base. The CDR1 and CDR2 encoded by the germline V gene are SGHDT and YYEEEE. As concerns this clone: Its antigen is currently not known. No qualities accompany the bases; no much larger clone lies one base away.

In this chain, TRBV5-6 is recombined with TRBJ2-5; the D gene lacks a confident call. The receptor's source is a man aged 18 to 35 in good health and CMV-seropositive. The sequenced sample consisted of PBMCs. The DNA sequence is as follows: TGTGCCAGCAGCTTGGACTATACCCCAGAGACCCAGTACTTC. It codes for CASSLDYTPETQYF. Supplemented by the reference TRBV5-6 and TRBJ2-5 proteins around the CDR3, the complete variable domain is DAGVTQSPTHLIKTRGQQVTLRCSPKSGHDTVSWYQQALGQGPQFIFQYYEEEERQRGNFPDRFSGHQFPNYSSELNVNALLLGDSALYLCASSLDYTPETQYFGPGTRLLVL.